The 23 T cell receptor beta chains presented below share a single source sample, sequenced in a study of tumor-infiltrating T cells and Merkel cell polyomavirus. Overall study context: The study examined CD8+ T cells specific for the Merkel cell polyomavirus KLL epitope.

The protocol was immunoSEQ multiplex PCR, while the TCRdb copy is restricted to in-frame clones and leaves out a portion. The sample has 20,000 to 30,000 clones, roughly 87% seen once. Immunohistochemistry showed robust Merkel cell polyomavirus Large T antigen staining in every patient's tumor. Sequencing was carried out using lymph node tissue. The origin of the receptors is a man aged 50 or older with Merkel cell carcinoma.

J is TRBJ1-5 and V is TRBV11-3, with D possibly matching TRBD1 (5 bases). CDR3 size: 17 residues. Trimming cost V 8 bases and J 3 bases, with 23 bases left between them. Germline V gives CDR1 SGHNT, CDR2 YENEEA. The CDR3: CASDGTRGHGNNQPQHF. The CDR3 nucleotides are TGTGCCAGCGACGGGACTCGGGGCCATGGTAACAATCAGCCCCAGCATTTT.

The chain couples TRBV4-1 to TRBJ2-2, with D tentatively TRBD2 (7 bases). Trimming cost V 1 base and J 2 bases, with 11 bases left between them. The CDR3 totals 16 residues. Germline V gene data show CDR1 as MGHRA and CDR2 as YSYEKL. This CDR3 is CASSQARGANTGELFF. For the CDR3, the DNA is TGCGCCAGCAGCCAAGCTCGGGGGGCAAACACCGGGGAGCTGTTTTTT.

The chain combines TRBV6-1 with TRBJ1-5; D is ambiguous. The CDR3 is made up of 13 amino acids. The germline CDR1 and CDR2 sequences are MNHNS and SASEGT. V shed 8 bases and J shed 4 bases, with 12 bases lying between them. CDR3 protein: CASSNTGNQPQHF. The CDR3 DNA sequence: TGTGCCAGCTCGAACACGGGGAATCAGCCCCAGCATTTT.

This clone turned up a few times. V usage is TRBV11-2 and J usage is TRBJ2-1; TRBD2 matches 11 bases. The CDR3 runs 15 residues. The germline V gene encodes CDR1 SGHAT and CDR2 FQNNGV. V dropped 5 bases and J dropped 4; count of bases not matched to a gene: 4. This chain's CDR3 is CASSEGLADYNEQFF. The DNA for the CDR3 is TGTGCCAGCAGCGAGGGACTAGCGGATTACAATGAGCAGTTCTTC.

The chain combines TRBV5-1 with TRBJ2-1; 9 bases match TRBD2. Germline V gene data show CDR1 as SGHRS and CDR2 as YFSETQ. The CDR3 sequence is 13 residues long. Trimming removed 2 bases from V and 10 bases from J; junction bases left unmatched: 4. The CDR3 region has the DNA TGCGCCAGCAGCTTAGGACTAGCGAAGGAGCAGTTCTTC. Translated: CASSLGLAKEQFF. The full variable domain, its missing parts supplied by reference TRBV5-1 and TRBJ2-1, is KAGVTQTPRYLIKTRGQQVTLSCSPISGHRSVSWYQQTPGQGLQFLFEYFSETQRNKGNFPGRFSGRQFSNSRSEMNVSTLELGDSALYLCASSLGLAKEQFFGPGTRLTVL.

V is TRBV28 and J is TRBJ1-2; TRBD1 is a possible D gene (6 bases). V lost 7 bases to trimming and J lost 8 bases, with 14 bases between them. Germline CDR1 MDHEN, CDR2 SYDVKM. This CDR3 has 12 amino acids. The CDR3 bases are TGTGCCAGCAACCGGGACATTGAAGGCTACACCTTC. The encoded protein is CASNRDIEGYTF.

V is TRBV21-1 and J is TRBJ2-7; the table's D call, TRBD2, was not checked against the DNA. TRBV21-1 is marked as a pseudogene. This CDR3 is built from 12 residues. Here the CDR3 reads CARKGLEGEQYF. CDR3 DNA: TGTGCCAGAAAGGGACTCGAGGGCGAGCAGTACTTC.

The chain has TRBV5-1 and TRBJ2-2; TRBD2 is a possible D gene (6 bases). From germline, CDR1 is SGHRS and CDR2 YFSETQ. V was pared by 8 bases and J by 5 bases, with 13 bases between. This CDR3 has 13 amino acids. In nucleotides, the CDR3 is TGCGCCAGTACCCGACTAGAAACCGGGGAGCTGTTTTTT. Translation: CASTRLETGELFF. Full variable domain (remainder filled in from reference TRBV5-1 and TRBJ2-2): KAGVTQTPRYLIKTRGQQVTLSCSPISGHRSVSWYQQTPGQGLQFLFEYFSETQRNKGNFPGRFSGRQFSNSRSEMNVSTLELGDSALYLCASTRLETGELFFGEGSRLTVL.

The chain links TRBV19 to TRBJ1-6, with a tentative D call TRBD1 (6 bases). Germline V gives CDR1 LNHDA, CDR2 SQIVND (reference sequence). V was trimmed by 3 bases and J by 10 bases, leaving 10 bases between them. This CDR3 spans 13 amino acids. Here the CDR3 reads CASSIRDISPLHF. The CDR3 DNA follows: TGTGCCAGTAGTATTCGGGACATATCACCCCTCCACTTT.

V gene TRBV6-4 combines with J gene TRBJ1-2, with D possibly TRBD1 on 6 matching bases. From germline, CDR1 is MRHNA and CDR2 SNTAGT. The CDR3 is 15 residues long. Trimming pared 6 bases from V and 6 bases from J, leaving 20 bases between. This chain's CDR3 is CASRVRSRGVNGYTF. The CDR3 DNA follows: TGTGCCAGCAGGGTGCGAAGCAGGGGAGTAAATGGCTACACCTTC.

The chain employs TRBV6-5 and TRBJ1-2, with D perhaps matching TRBD1 (6 bases). Germline-derived CDR1 and CDR2 are MNHEY and SVGAGI. V dropped 6 bases and J dropped 8 bases, with 16 bases sitting between them. The CDR3 totals 13 residues. The CDR3 spells CASSSRDIIGYTF. The CDR3 DNA is TGTGCCAGCAGCTCAAGGGACATCATAGGCTACACCTTC.

The gene calls are TRBV6-1 and TRBJ2-7; D possibly corresponds to TRBD1 (6 bases). The germline CDR1 and CDR2 sequences are MNHNS and SASEGT. V lost 3 bases, J lost 2 bases, and 11 bases lay in between. The CDR3 sequence is 14 residues long. CDR3 sequence: CASSDVGGPYEQYF. The CDR3 nucleotides are TGTGCCAGCAGTGACGTAGGGGGTCCCTACGAGCAGTACTTC.

By sample share, this clone is medium-sized. CDR3 bases: TGCAGCGCTTTTCTTCCGACAGGGGCTGCCAATCAGCCCCAGCATTTT. Protein product: CSAFLPTGAANQPQHF. The chain employs TRBV29-1 and TRBJ1-5; 8 nucleotides align to TRBD1. The ends lost 7 bases at V and 3 bases at J; junction bases unmatched: 14. The germline V gene has CDR1 SQVTM and CDR2 ANQGSEA. CDR3 size: 16 residues.

The V call is TRBV2, the J call TRBJ2-7; a possible D gene is TRBD1 (6 bases). CDR1 SNHLY and CDR2 FYNNEI come from the germline V gene. The V end lost 2 bases, the J end lost 5 bases, and 10 bases lay between the germline ends. This CDR3 has 13 amino acids. The DNA for the CDR3 is TGTGCCAGCAGTGAACAGGGGTTCAACGAGCAGTACTTC. Protein product: CASSEQGFNEQYF.

In its sample, this clone was seen a few times. This rearrangement joins TRBV29-1 to TRBJ2-1; a weak D match, TRBD2 (6 bases). The germline CDR1 and CDR2 sequences are SQVTM and ANQGSEA. CDR3 length equals 15 residues. The V end lost 6 bases, the J end lost 4 bases, and 19 bases lay between the germline ends. The CDR3 loop reads CSVPVWSSAYNEQFF. The CDR3 bases are TGCAGCGTCCCCGTTTGGTCTAGCGCATACAATGAGCAGTTCTTC.

This clone is medium-sized (0.01 to 0.1%) within its sample. The chain couples TRBV13 to TRBJ2-7, with 8 bases that match TRBD1. Germline CDR1 is PRHDT and CDR2 is FYEKMQ (reference sequence). The J segment lost 6 bases and the V segment lost 4 bases, leaving 11 bases of the junction unmatched. The CDR3 consists of 15 residues. The CDR3 region has the DNA TGTGCCAGCAGCTCGGGACAGGATACCGTCTTCGAGCAGTACTTC. This codes for CASSSGQDTVFEQYF.

V and J are TRBV10-2 and TRBJ2-7; TRBD2 matches at 8 bases. The CDR3 extends over 16 amino acids. Germline CDR1 WSHSY, CDR2 SAAADI. The V segment lost 3 bases and the J segment 5 bases; nucleotides outside the gene matches: 12. This CDR3 reads CASSDSGGQGEDEQYF. The CDR3 DNA is TGCGCCAGCAGTGACTCGGGAGGGCAGGGAGAGGACGAGCAGTACTTC.

The chain joins TRBV4-2 to TRBJ2-7, with 8 bases matching TRBD2. The CDR3 spans 17 residues. Germline CDR1 and CDR2: LGHNA and YNFKEQ. V was pared by 3 bases and J by 3 bases, with 13 bases of the junction left unmatched. For the CDR3, the DNA is TGTGCCAGCAGCCATAGTCCGGGACTAGGTCCCCGCTACGAGCAGTACTTC. Residues: CASSHSPGLGPRYEQYF.

This chain uses TRBV5-4 with TRBJ2-1; 12 positions agree with TRBD2. V shed 4 bases, J shed 4 bases, and the junction held 3 bases outside the gene matches. The length of the CDR3 is 15 residues. The germline CDR1 and CDR2 sequences are SGHNT and YYREEE (reference sequence). CDR3 sequence (DNA): TGTGCCAGCAGCGCGCTAGCGGGGGGGTACAATGAGCAGTTCTTC. This gives the protein CASSALAGGYNEQFF.

The chain combines TRBV4-2 with TRBJ2-1; 14 positions match TRBD2. Germline V gives CDR1 LGHNA, CDR2 YNFKEQ. Unmatched junction bases numbered 12, after V lost 5 bases and J lost 0 bases. CDR3 length: 20 residues. The CDR3 coding sequence is TGTGCCAGCAGCTTCCCACCGGGACTAGCGGGAGCCAACTCCTACAATGAGCAGTTCTTC. Its translation is CASSFPPGLAGANSYNEQFF.

This clone occurred once. The V gene is TRBV9, the J gene TRBJ1-1; 7 bases agree with TRBD1. The CDR3 runs to 12 residues. The V and J ends lost 3 bases and 7 bases, in that order; junction bases with no gene match: 3. CDR1 and CDR2 from the germline V gene are SGDLS and YYNGEE. CDR3 sequence reads: CASSGRDSEAFF. DNA for the CDR3: TGTGCCAGCAGCGGAAGGGACAGTGAAGCTTTCTTT.

This chain connects TRBV30 to TRBJ2-7; D might be TRBD1 (5 bases). The CDR3 contains 15 residues. In germline, CDR1 is GTSNPN, CDR2 SVGIG (reference sequence). Trimming left V 1 base short and J 0 bases short, with 13 bases between. The CDR3 loop is CAWSGSTGSSYEQYF. CDR3 DNA: TGTGCCTGGAGTGGGTCAACAGGTAGCTCCTACGAGCAGTACTTC.

J is TRBJ2-7 and V is TRBV4-2, with 12 nucleotides matching TRBD1. CDR3 size: 16 residues. V gave up 4 bases and J gave up 5 bases; unmatched junction bases: 9. Per germline, CDR1 LGHNA and CDR2 YNFKEQ. This chain's CDR3 is CASSRLGTGGRNEQYF. DNA of the CDR3: TGTGCCAGCAGCCGTCTCGGGACAGGGGGCAGGAACGAGCAGTACTTC.